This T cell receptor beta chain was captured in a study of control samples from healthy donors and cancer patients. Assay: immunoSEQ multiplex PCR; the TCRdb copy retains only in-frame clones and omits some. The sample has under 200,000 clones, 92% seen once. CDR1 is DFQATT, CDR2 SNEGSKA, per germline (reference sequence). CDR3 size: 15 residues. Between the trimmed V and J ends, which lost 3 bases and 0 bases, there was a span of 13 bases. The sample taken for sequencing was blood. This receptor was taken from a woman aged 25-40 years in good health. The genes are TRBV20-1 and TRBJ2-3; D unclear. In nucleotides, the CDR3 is TGCAGTGCTAGTAGGCCAGTCGGGAGCACAGATACGCAGTATTTT. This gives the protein CSASRPVGSTDTQYF.